This TCR beta chain was identified in a study of blood T cell repertoires in COVID-19. Sequenced by immunoSEQ multiplex PCR; TCRdb stores in-frame clones only, minus some. The sample lists around 260,000 clones, about 80% seen once, with 15% to 18% in the top ten. Looked up from germline, CDR1 is SEHNR and CDR2 is FQNEAQ (reference sequence). V shed 0 bases and J shed 6 bases, with 2 bases lying between them. The CDR3 sequence is 12 residues long. Sample: peripheral blood. The receptor comes from a person between 70 and 80 years old with COVID-19, enrolled during active disease. The J gene is TRBJ1-4, the V gene TRBV7-9; no clear D. CDR3 sequence reads: CASSLAYEKLFF. The CDR3 coding sequence is TGTGCCAGCAGCTTAGCCTATGAAAAACTGTTTTTT.